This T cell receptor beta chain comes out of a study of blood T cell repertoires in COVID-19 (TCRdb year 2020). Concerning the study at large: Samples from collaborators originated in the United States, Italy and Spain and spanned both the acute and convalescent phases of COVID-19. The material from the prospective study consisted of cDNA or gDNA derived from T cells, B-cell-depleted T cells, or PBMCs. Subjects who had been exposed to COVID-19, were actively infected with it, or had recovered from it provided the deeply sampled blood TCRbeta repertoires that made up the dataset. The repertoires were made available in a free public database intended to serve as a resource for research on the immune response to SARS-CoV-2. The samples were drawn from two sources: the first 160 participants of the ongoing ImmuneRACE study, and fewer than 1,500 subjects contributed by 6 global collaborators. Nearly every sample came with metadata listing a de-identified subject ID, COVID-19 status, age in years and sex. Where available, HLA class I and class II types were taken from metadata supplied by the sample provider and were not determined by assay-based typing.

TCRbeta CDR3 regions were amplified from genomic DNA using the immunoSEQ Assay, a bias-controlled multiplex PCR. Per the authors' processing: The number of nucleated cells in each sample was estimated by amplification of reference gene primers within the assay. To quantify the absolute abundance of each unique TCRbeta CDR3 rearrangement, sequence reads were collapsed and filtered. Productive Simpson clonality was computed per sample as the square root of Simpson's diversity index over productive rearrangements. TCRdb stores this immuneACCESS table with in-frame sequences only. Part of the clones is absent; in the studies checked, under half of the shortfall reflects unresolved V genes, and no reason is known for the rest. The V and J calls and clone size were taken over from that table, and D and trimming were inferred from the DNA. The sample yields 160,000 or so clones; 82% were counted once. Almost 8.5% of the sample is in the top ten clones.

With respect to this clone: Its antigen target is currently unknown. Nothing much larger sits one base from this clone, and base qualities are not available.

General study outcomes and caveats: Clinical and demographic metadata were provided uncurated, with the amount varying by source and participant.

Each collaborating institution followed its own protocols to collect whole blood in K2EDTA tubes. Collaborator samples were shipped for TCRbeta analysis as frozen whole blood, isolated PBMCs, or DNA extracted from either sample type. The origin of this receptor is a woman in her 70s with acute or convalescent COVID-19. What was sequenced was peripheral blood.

The CDR3 reads CASGHPAGELFF. The nucleotide sequence is given as TGCGCCAGCGGGCACCCCGCCGGGGAGCTGTTTTTT. The chain is encoded by TRBV5-1 joined to TRBJ2-2; the D segment cannot be called with confidence. The CDR3 contains 12 residues, cysteine and phenylalanine counted. CDR3 DNA only is kept here, 36 bases in frame from base 1. CDR1 and CDR2 were assigned from the germline V gene as SGHRS and YFSETQ. V and J lose 7 bases and 6 bases, and a span of 10 bases separates them.